The source of this T cell receptor beta chain is a study of blood T cells in healthy people across ages. Background on the study: Per two T cells, template switching captured roughly one barcoded beta molecule.

V lost 5 bases to trimming and J lost 4 bases, with 7 bases between them. Looked up from germline, CDR1 is SEHNR and CDR2 is FQNEAQ (reference sequence). The CDR3 contains 12 residues. This clonotype was seen ten or more times. Its antigen is currently unknown. The use of a sample-barcoded 5' primer and a J-beta primer mix characterized a second PCR of 7 to 11 cycles. In TCRdb, the 5' RACE reads were re-called with MiXCR into one record per CDR3 protein. The table shows about 1.6 million distinct CDR3 sequences, with about 31% occurring only once. Overall study findings and caveats: It was not possible, with unsorted PBMCs, to conclusively compare naive and antigen-experienced cells. Age advanced and TCR beta diversity per million T cells fell, roughly linearly.

The sequencing sample was made of blood. This receptor was taken from a woman in her twenties or thirties in good health. J is TRBJ2-3 and V is TRBV7-9, with no clear D. The CDR3 region has the DNA TGTGCCAGCAGCACTGTCGCAGATACGCAGTATTTT. The encoded protein is CASSTVADTQYF.